The entry that follows covers one TCR beta chain sequence. Antigen specificity is unknown. The CDR3 runs 14 residues. Losses at the gene ends were 6 bases for V and 5 bases for J; bases not matched to a gene: 7. The germline V gene has CDR1 ENHRY and CDR2 SYGVKD. The sample belongs to a study of T cell responses to AZD1222 COVID-19 vaccine. Overall study: Second-dose groups at about 4 or about 12 weeks were pooled.

Findings and limits, study-wide: Two doses of AZD1222 preceded a rise in Spike-specific TCR breadth and depth. As reported, nearly half of all spike-specific TCRs target variant regions that are unmutated.

Data came from immunoSEQ multiplex PCR; TCRdb stores just in-frame clones and leaves some out. The sample holds 150,000 to 200,000 clones, 85% to 95% seen once. The V gene is TRBV10-3, the J gene TRBJ2-5; 9 bases are a match to TRBD2. This sequence originates from an adult in good health. The material was peripheral blood, obtained on day 0 of AZD1222 vaccination. CDR3 region: CAISGTSRGETQYF. Here the CDR3 DNA reads TGTGCCATCAGCGGGACTAGCCGAGGGGAGACCCAGTACTTC.